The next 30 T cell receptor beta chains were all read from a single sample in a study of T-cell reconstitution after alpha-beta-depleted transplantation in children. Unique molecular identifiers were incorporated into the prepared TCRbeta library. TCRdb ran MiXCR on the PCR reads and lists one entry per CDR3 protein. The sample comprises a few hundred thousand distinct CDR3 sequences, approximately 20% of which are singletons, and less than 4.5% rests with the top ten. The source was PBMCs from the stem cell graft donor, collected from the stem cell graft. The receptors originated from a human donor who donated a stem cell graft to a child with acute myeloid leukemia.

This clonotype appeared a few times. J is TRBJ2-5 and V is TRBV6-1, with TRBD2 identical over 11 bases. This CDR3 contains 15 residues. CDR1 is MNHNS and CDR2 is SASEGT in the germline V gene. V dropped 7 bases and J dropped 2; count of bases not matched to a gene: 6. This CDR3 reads CASNRLAGLQETQYF. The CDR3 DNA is TGTGCCAGCAACCGACTAGCGGGGTTGCAAGAGACCCAGTACTTC.

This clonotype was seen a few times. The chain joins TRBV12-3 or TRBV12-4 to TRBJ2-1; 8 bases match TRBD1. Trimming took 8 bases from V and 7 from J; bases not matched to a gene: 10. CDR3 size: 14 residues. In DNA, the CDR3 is TGTGCCAGCGGGCGACAGGGGATAGGGAATGAGCAGTTCTTC. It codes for CASGRQGIGNEQFF.

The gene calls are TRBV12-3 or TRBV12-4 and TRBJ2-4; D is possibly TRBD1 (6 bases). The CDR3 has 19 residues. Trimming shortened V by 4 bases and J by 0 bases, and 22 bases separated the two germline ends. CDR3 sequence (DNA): TGTGCCAGCAGTTCCCGGGACAAGGTGACAACTGTAGCCAAAAACATTCAGTACTTC. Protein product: CASSSRDKVTTVAKNIQYF.

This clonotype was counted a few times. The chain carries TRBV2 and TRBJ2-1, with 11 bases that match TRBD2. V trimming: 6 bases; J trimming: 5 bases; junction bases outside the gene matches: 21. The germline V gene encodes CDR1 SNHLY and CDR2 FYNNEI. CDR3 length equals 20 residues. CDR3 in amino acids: CASSPPPGLAAHKSDNEQFF. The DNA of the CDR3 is TGTGCCAGCAGCCCACCCCCGGGACTAGCGGCACATAAGAGTGACAATGAGCAGTTCTTC.

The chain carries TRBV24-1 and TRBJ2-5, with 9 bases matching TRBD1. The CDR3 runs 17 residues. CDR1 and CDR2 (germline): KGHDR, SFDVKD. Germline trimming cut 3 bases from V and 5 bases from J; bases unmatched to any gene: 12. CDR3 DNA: TGTGCCACCAGTGATACCGCCGGGACAGGGTGGATGGAGACCCAGTACTTC. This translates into CATSDTAGTGWMETQYF.

This chain's CDR3 is CASSLVGGQNTDTQYF. The CDR3 coding sequence is TGTGCCAGCAGCTTAGTTGGCGGGCAAAACACAGATACGCAGTATTTT. The V and J genes are TRBV7-2 and TRBJ2-3, with D perhaps matching TRBD2 (5 bases). The germline V gene encodes CDR1 SGHTA and CDR2 FQGNSA. The V and J ends lost 1 base and 2 bases respectively, with 13 bases between them. This CDR3 has 16 amino acids. The whole variable domain, filled in from reference TRBV7-2 and TRBJ2-3, reads GAGVSQSPSNKVTEKGKDVELRCDPISGHTALYWYRQSLGQGLEFLIYFQGNSAPDKSGLPSDRFSAERTGGSVSTLTIQRTQQEDSAVYLCASSLVGGQNTDTQYFGPGTRLTVL.

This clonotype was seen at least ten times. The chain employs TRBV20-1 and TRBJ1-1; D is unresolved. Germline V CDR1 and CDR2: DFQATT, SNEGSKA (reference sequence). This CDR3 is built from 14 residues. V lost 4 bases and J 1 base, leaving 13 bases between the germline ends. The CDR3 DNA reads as TGCAGTGCTAATGAGTGGAGAGGGAACACTGAAGCTTTCTTT. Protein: CSANEWRGNTEAFF.

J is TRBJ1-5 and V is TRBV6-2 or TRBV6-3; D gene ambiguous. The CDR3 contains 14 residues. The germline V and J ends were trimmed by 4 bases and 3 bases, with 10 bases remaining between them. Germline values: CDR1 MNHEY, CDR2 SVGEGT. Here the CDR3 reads CASSFIHLNQPQHF. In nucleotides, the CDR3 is TGTGCCAGCAGTTTTATACACCTCAATCAGCCCCAGCATTTT.

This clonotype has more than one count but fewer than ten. The CDR3 region has the DNA TGTGCCAGCAGAAGTAGACAGGGTCGGCTAGAGGGAGATACGCAGTATTTT. Its translation: CASRSRQGRLEGDTQYF. V gene TRBV6-2 or TRBV6-3 combines with J gene TRBJ2-3; 7 nucleotides align to TRBD1. The CDR3 runs to 17 residues. Germline V gene lookup returns CDR1 MNHEY and CDR2 SVGEGT. V shed 6 bases and J 5 bases; nucleotides not matched to a gene: 17.

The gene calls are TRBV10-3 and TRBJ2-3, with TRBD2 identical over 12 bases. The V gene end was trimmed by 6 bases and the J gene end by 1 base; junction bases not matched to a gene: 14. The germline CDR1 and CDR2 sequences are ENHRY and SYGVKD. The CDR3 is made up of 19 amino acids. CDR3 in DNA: TGTGCCATCAGAACCCCGCTAGCGGGAGGGCCATGGGGCACAGATACGCAGTATTTT. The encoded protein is CAIRTPLAGGPWGTDTQYF.

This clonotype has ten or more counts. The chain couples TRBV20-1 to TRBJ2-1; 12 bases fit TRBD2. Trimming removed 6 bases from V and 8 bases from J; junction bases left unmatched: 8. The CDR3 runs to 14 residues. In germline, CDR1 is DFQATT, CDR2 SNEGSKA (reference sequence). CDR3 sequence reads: CSARTSGELDEQFF. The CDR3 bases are TGCAGTGCGCGGACTAGCGGGGAATTGGATGAGCAGTTCTTC.

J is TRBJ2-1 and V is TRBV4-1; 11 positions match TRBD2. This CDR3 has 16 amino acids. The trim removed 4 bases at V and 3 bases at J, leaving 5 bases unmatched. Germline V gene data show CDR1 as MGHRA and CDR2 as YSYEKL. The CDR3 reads CASSPRLAGNYNEQFF. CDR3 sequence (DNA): TGCGCCAGCAGCCCGAGACTAGCGGGGAACTACAATGAGCAGTTCTTC.

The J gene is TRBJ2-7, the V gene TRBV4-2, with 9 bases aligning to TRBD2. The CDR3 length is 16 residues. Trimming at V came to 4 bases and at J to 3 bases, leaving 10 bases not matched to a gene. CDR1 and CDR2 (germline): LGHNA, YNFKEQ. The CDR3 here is CASSPEAAGGLYEQYF. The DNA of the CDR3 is TGTGCCAGCAGCCCGGAAGCAGCGGGAGGTCTCTACGAGCAGTACTTC.

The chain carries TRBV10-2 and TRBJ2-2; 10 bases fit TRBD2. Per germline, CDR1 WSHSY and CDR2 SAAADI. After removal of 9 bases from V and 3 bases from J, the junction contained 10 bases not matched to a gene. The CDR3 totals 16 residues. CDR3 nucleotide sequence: TGCGCCAGTAGCATAGCGGGAGGACGGTACACCGGGGAGCTGTTTTTT. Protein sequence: CASSIAGGRYTGELFF.

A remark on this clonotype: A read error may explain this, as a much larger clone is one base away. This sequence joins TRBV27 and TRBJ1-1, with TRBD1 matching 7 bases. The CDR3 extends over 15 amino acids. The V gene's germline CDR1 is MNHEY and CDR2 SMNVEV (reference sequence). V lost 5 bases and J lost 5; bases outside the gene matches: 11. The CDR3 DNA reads TGTGCCAGCAGTCCCAAGACAGGGAAGGAGACTGAAGCTTTCTTT. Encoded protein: CASSPKTGKETEAFF.

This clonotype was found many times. The chain's CDR3 is CASSWVRDFVNEQFF. In DNA form, the CDR3 reads TGTGCCAGCAGTTGGGTCCGGGACTTTGTAAATGAGCAGTTCTTC. J is TRBJ2-1 and V is TRBV12-3 or TRBV12-4; D may be TRBD2 (6 bases). The CDR3 is made up of 15 amino acids. Trimming left V 4 bases short and J 7 bases short, with 17 bases between.

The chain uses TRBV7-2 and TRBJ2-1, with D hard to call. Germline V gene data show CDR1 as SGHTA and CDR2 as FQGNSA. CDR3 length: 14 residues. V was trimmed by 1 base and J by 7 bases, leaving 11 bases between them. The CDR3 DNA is TGTGCCAGCAGCTTAGGGCAGTCAATAAATGAGCAGTTCTTC. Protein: CASSLGQSINEQFF.

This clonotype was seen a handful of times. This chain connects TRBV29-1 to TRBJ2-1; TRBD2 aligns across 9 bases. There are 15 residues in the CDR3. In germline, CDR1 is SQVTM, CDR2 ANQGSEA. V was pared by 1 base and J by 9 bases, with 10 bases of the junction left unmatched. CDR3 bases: TGCAGCGTTGAAGGTGCGGGAGGGCCATCAAGTGAGCAGTTCTTC. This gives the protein CSVEGAGGPSSEQFF.

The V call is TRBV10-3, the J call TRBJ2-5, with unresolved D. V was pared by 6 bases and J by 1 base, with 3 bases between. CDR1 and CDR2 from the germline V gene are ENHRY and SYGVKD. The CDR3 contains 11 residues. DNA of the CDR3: TGTGCCATCAGGACCCAAGAGACCCAGTACTTC. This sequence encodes CAIRTQETQYF.

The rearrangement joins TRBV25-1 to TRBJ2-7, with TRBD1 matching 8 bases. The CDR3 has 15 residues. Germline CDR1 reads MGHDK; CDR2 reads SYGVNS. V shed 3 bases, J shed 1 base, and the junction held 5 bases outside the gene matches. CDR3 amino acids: CASSDQGAQSYEQYF. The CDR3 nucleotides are TGTGCCAGCAGTGATCAGGGGGCGCAATCCTACGAGCAGTACTTC.

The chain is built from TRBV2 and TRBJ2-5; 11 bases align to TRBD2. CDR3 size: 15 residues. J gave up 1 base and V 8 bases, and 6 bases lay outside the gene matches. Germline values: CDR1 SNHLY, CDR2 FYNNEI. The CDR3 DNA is TGTGCCAGCTTCGGACTAGCGGGTTTCCAAGAGACCCAGTACTTC. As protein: CASFGLAGFQETQYF.

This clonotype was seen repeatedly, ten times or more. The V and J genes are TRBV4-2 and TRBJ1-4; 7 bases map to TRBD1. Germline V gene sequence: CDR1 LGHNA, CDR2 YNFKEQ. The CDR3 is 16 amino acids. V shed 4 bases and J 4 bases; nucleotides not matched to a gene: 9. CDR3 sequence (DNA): TGTGCCAGCAGCCCAAAGGGGGGGGACAGTAATGAAAAACTGTTTTTT. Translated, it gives CASSPKGGDSNEKLFF.

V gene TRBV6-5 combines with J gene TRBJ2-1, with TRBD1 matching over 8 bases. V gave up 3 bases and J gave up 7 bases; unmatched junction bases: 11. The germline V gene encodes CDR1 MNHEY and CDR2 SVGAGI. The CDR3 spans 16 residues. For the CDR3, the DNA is TGTGCCAGCAGTTATTGGACCGGGACAGGCGGGAATGAGCAGTTCTTC. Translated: CASSYWTGTGGNEQFF.

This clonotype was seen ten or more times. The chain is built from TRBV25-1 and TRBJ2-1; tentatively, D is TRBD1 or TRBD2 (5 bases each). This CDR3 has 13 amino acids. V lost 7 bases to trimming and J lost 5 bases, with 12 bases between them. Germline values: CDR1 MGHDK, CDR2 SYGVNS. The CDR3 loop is CASNRGEHNEQFF. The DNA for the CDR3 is TGTGCCAGCAATCGAGGGGAACACAATGAGCAGTTCTTC. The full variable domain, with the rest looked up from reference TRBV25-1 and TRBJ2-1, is EADIYQTPRYLVIGTGKKITLECSQTMGHDKMYWYQQDPGMELHLIHYSYGVNSTEKGDLSSESTVSRIRTEHFPLTLESARPSHTSQYLCASNRGEHNEQFFGPGTRLTVL.

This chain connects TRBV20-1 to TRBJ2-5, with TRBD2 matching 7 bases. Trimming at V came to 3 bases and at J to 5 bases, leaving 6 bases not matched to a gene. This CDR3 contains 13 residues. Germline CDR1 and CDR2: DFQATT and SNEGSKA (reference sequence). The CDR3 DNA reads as TGCAGTGCTAGTGCGGGGGACGGGGAGACCCAGTACTTC. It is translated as CSASAGDGETQYF.

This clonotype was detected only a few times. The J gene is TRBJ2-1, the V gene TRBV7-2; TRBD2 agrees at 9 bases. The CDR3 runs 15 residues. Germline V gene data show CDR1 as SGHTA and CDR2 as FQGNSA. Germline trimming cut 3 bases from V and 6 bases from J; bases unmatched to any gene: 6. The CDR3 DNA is TGTGCCAGCAGCTTCTTACTAGCGGGTAGCAATGAGCAGTTCTTC. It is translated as CASSFLLAGSNEQFF.

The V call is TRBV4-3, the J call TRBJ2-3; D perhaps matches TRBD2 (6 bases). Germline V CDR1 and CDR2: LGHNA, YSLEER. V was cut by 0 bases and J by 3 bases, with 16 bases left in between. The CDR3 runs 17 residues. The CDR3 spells CASSQDARGAETDTQYF. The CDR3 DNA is TGCGCCAGCAGCCAAGACGCCCGCGGGGCTGAGACAGATACGCAGTATTTT.

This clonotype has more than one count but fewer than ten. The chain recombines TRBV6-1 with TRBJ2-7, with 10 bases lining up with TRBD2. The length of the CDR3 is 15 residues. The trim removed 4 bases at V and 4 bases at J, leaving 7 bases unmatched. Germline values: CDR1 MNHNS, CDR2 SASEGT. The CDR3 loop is CASSARTSGEYEQYF. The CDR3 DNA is TGTGCCAGCAGTGCCCGGACTAGCGGAGAATACGAGCAGTACTTC.

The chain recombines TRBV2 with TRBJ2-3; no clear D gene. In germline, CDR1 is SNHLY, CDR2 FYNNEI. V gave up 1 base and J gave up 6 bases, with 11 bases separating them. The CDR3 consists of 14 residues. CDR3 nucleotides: TGTGCCAGCAGTGAAGGAACCCTCCGGGATACGCAGTATTTT. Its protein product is CASSEGTLRDTQYF.

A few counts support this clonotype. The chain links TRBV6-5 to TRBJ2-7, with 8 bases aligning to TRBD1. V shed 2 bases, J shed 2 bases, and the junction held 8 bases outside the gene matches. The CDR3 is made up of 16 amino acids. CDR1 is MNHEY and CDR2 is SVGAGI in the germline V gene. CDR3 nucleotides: TGTGCCAGCAGTTACACTGGACAGGGTTCCGCCTACGAGCAGTACTTC. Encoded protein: CASSYTGQGSAYEQYF.